This entry lists 25 T cell receptor beta chains sequenced from one sample in a study of shared T cell receptors in the human thymus. Libraries were prepared by immunoSEQ multiplex PCR; TCRdb keeps only in-frame clonotypes and omits some of them. The profile shows roughly 660,000 clones, around nine tenths of them singletons. The data also belong to a second study, concerning human thymus T cells.

The sample was thymocytes. These receptors came from a boy in the first two years of life with a congenital heart defect.

This clone has only a few counts. The chain carries TRBV6-1 and TRBJ2-7; perhaps TRBD2 as D (7 bases). The ends were cut back, 7 bases at V and 4 bases at J, with 20 bases in the middle. The germline V gene has CDR1 MNHNS and CDR2 SASEGT. The CDR3 length is 15 residues. CDR3 in DNA: TGTGCCAGCAACAACCAGGGAGGGAGGGGGTACGAGCAGTACTTC. It encodes CASNNQGGRGYEQYF.

The chain recombines TRBV7-9 with TRBJ2-1; perhaps TRBD2 as D (6 bases). Germline V lookup: CDR1 SEHNR, CDR2 FQNEAQ (reference sequence). V was clipped by 2 bases and J by 10 bases, with 18 bases between them. CDR3 size: 15 residues. CDR3 sequence (DNA): TGTGCCAGCAGCTTATGGGGGACTCCGATAAAAGAGCAGTTCTTC. This sequence encodes CASSLWGTPIKEQFF.

The rearrangement uses TRBV18 and TRBJ2-7, with 8 nucleotides matching TRBD1. CDR1 and CDR2 from the germline V gene are KGHSH and LQKENI. The V gene end was trimmed by 4 bases and the J gene end by 0 bases; junction bases not matched to a gene: 2. The length of the CDR3 is 14 residues. The CDR3 nucleotides are TGTGCCAGCTCACGGGACAGGAGCTCCTACGAGCAGTACTTC. This translates into CASSRDRSSYEQYF.

The chain couples TRBV28 to TRBJ2-4, with D possibly TRBD1 on 6 matching bases. V gave up 2 bases and J gave up 0 bases, with 23 bases separating them. This CDR3 region has 20 residues. From germline, CDR1 is MDHEN and CDR2 SYDVKM. Here the CDR3 DNA reads TGTGCCAGCAGTTTAAGAGGAGGACAGAGCCTACTTCTAGCCAAAAACATTCAGTACTTC. It encodes CASSLRGGQSLLLAKNIQYF.

The rearrangement links TRBV27 to TRBJ2-1; D is possibly TRBD2 (6 bases). Germline CDR1 MNHEY, CDR2 SMNVEV (reference sequence). The CDR3 runs 16 residues. Trimming pared 7 bases from V and 6 bases from J, leaving 22 bases between. For the CDR3, the DNA is TGTGCCAGCACCCACTCAGGGCTAGCGCCAAGCAATGAGCAGTTCTTC. Encoded protein: CASTHSGLAPSNEQFF.

The chain joins TRBV14 to TRBJ2-1; D possibly corresponds to TRBD2 (6 bases). Germline V gene sequence: CDR1 SGHDN, CDR2 FVKESK. This CDR3 has 15 residues. Trimming took 3 bases from V and 4 from J, leaving 13 bases between them. CDR3 amino acids: CASSHGGGRYNEQFF. CDR3 sequence (DNA): TGTGCCAGCAGCCATGGGGGAGGACGTTACAATGAGCAGTTCTTC.

This clone turned up a few times. CDR3 in DNA: TGTGCCAGCAGCCCGGGTCTCTCTGGAAACACCATATATTTT. This gives the protein CASSPGLSGNTIYF. J is TRBJ1-3 and V is TRBV28; D gene ambiguous. Trimming took 6 bases from V and 0 from J, leaving 9 bases between them. Germline assignment: CDR1 MDHEN and CDR2 SYDVKM. The CDR3 extends over 14 amino acids.

The V and J genes are TRBV27 and TRBJ2-7; TRBD1 is a possible D gene (6 bases). With 6 bases removed from V and 7 bases from J, the gap between germline ends came to 16 bases. CDR1 and CDR2 (germline): MNHEY, SMNVEV (reference sequence). The CDR3 contains 13 residues. CDR3 residues: CASSSRGGWEQYF. The CDR3 DNA follows: TGTGCCAGCAGCTCCCGTGGGGGCTGGGAGCAGTACTTC.

This sequence joins TRBV11-2 and TRBJ2-4, with a tentative D call TRBD2 (5 bases). This CDR3 region has 14 residues. Looked up from germline, CDR1 is SGHAT and CDR2 is FQNNGV. The ends were cut back, 1 base at V and 2 bases at J, with 6 bases in the middle. CDR3 loop: CASSLVTTKNIQYF. The CDR3 nucleotides read TGTGCCAGCAGCTTAGTGACTACCAAAAACATTCAGTACTTC.

The chain is built from TRBV28 and TRBJ2-2; 11 bases map to TRBD2. V dropped 5 bases and J dropped 0; count of bases not matched to a gene: 17. Germline V CDR1 and CDR2: MDHEN, SYDVKM. The CDR3 sequence is 21 residues long. The CDR3 here is CASSPHAPGGSGRANTGELFF. CDR3 nucleotide sequence: TGTGCCAGCAGTCCACACGCCCCAGGGGGTAGCGGGAGGGCGAACACCGGGGAGCTGTTTTTT.

The chain employs TRBV28 and TRBJ1-1, with D uncertain. Trimming shortened V by 5 bases and J by 0 bases, and 16 bases separated the two germline ends. Germline V CDR1 and CDR2: MDHEN, SYDVKM. This CDR3 has 16 amino acids. The CDR3 nucleotides read TGTGCCAGCAGTCTCCGCCGGCGGCCCATGAACACTGAAGCTTTCTTT. Translation: CASSLRRRPMNTEAFF. Full variable domain (missing parts from reference TRBV28 and TRBJ1-1): DVKVTQSSRYLVKRTGEKVFLECVQDMDHENMFWYRQDPGLGLRLIYFSYDVKMKEKGDIPEGYSVSREKKERFSLILESASTNQTSMYLCASSLRRRPMNTEAFFGQGTRLTVV.

The genes are TRBV2 and TRBJ1-4, with D possibly being TRBD1 (6 bases). V lost 3 bases to trimming and J lost 8 bases, with 19 bases between them. The V gene's germline CDR1 is SNHLY and CDR2 FYNNEI. The CDR3 covers 16 residues. The CDR3 loop is CASSERGGARQEKLFF. CDR3 sequence (DNA): TGTGCCAGCAGTGAGCGGGGGGGGGCGCGTCAGGAAAAACTGTTTTTT. Based on the CDR3 plus reference TRBV2 and TRBJ1-4, the full variable domain is EPEVTQTPSHQVTQMGQEVILRCVPISNHLYFYWYRQILGQKVEFLVSFYNNEISEKSEIFDDQFSVERPDGSNFTLKIRSTKLEDSAMYFCASSERGGARQEKLFFGSGTQLSVL.

This clone showed up just a few times. Additional DNA sequences in this sample encode the identical CDR3. This rearrangement joins TRBV18 to TRBJ2-7, with D uncertain. V lost 3 bases and J lost 4, with 10 bases in between. Per germline, CDR1 KGHSH and CDR2 LQKENI. This CDR3 has 13 residues. In DNA, the CDR3 is TGTGCCAGCTCACCGCCCTCTAGTTACGAGCAGTACTTC. Protein sequence: CASSPPSSYEQYF. Combining the CDR3 with reference TRBV18 and TRBJ2-7 gives the whole variable domain NAGVMQNPRHLVRRRGQEARLRCSPMKGHSHVYWYRQLPEEGLKFMVYLQKENIIDESGMPKERFSAEFPKEGPSILRIQQVVRGDSAAYFCASSPPSSYEQYFGPGTRLTVT.

V and J are TRBV5-1 and TRBJ2-6; 7 nucleotides line up with TRBD2. This CDR3 contains 18 residues. Trimming took 0 bases from V and 0 from J; bases not matched to a gene: 6. CDR1 is SGHRS, CDR2 YFSETQ, per germline. Written as DNA, the CDR3 is TGCGCCAGCAGCTTGGACGGCCGGGGGGTCTCTGGGGCCAACGTCCTGACTTTC. Its protein product is CASSLDGRGVSGANVLTF.

The chain uses TRBV19 and TRBJ2-7; D call uncertain. Germline V gene data show CDR1 as LNHDA and CDR2 as SQIVND (reference sequence). Between the trimmed V and J ends, which lost 5 bases and 5 bases, there was a span of 13 bases. The CDR3 has 13 amino acids. DNA for the CDR3: TGTGCCAGTAGTCCCTTTCAGGCCCACGAGCAGTACTTC. Its translation is CASSPFQAHEQYF.

This CDR3 reads CASSLGGVHQPQHF. The DNA for the CDR3 is TGTGCCAGCAGCCTAGGCGGGGTCCATCAGCCCCAGCATTTT. The J gene is TRBJ1-5, the V gene TRBV5-5; D gene ambiguous. Trimming left V 4 bases short and J 5 bases short, with 13 bases between. CDR3 size: 14 residues. The germline gives CDR1 SGHKS, CDR2 YYEKEE (reference sequence).

The chain joins TRBV18 to TRBJ2-5; TRBD2 agrees at 16 bases. The J call may be in error: the DNA end matches TRBJ2-7 better. Germline lookup yields CDR1 KGHSH and CDR2 LQKENI. This CDR3 spans 19 amino acids. The CDR3: CASSPGTSGRAAPSFEQYF. In nucleotides, the CDR3 is TGTGCCAGCTCACCTGGGACTAGCGGGAGGGCGGCGCCTAGCTTCGAGCAGTACTTC.

This clone was picked up one time. The genes are TRBV2 and TRBJ2-1; 11 bases are a match to TRBD2. The CDR3 has 19 residues. Looked up from germline, CDR1 is SNHLY and CDR2 is FYNNEI. The trim removed 2 bases at V and 8 bases at J, leaving 17 bases unmatched. The CDR3 is CASSESPRVAGGAIDEQFF. The CDR3, as DNA: TGTGCCAGCAGTGAATCTCCCCGGGTAGCGGGAGGGGCCATCGATGAGCAGTTCTTC.

V gene TRBV5-6 combines with J gene TRBJ1-4, with 10 positions matching TRBD1. The CDR3 is 16 residues long. J lost 3 bases, V lost 4 bases, and 6 bases had no gene match. Germline V gene sequence: CDR1 SGHDT, CDR2 YYEEEE. CDR3 coding DNA: TGTGCCAGCAGCAGGACAGGGGGGGAATCTAATGAAAAACTGTTTTTT. This codes for CASSRTGGESNEKLFF. The full variable domain, rest sourced from reference TRBV5-6 and TRBJ1-4, is DAGVTQSPTHLIKTRGQQVTLRCSPKSGHDTVSWYQQALGQGPQFIFQYYEEEERQRGNFPDRFSGHQFPNYSSELNVNALLLGDSALYLCASSRTGGESNEKLFFGSGTQLSVL.

CDR3 coding DNA: TGTGCCAGCAGCCCAGCAGGGGGCACTGAAGCTTTCTTT. It specifies CASSPAGGTEAFF. The chain links TRBV5-6 to TRBJ1-1, with TRBD1 matching 7 bases. The CDR3 spans 13 residues. Per germline, CDR1 SGHDT and CDR2 YYEEEE. Trimming took 4 bases from V and 4 from J; bases not matched to a gene: 4.

The sample holds a few counts of this clone. V and J are TRBV27 and TRBJ1-5; unclear D gene. CDR1 is MNHEY and CDR2 is SMNVEV in the germline V gene (reference sequence). CDR3 length: 17 amino acids. The V end lost 0 bases, the J end lost 0 bases, and 12 bases lay between the germline ends. CDR3 residues: CASSLSSRQYSNQPQHF. In nucleotides, the CDR3 is TGTGCCAGCAGTTTATCTTCCCGACAATATAGCAATCAGCCCCAGCATTTT.

The V gene is TRBV12-5, the J gene TRBJ2-1, with D tentatively TRBD2 (5 bases). CDR3 size: 16 residues. CDR1 and CDR2 (germline): LGHNT, FRNRAP. Deletions cut 7 bases from V and 2 bases from J, with 18 bases between. The CDR3 spells CASAFRRRQAYNEQFF. CDR3 DNA sequence: TGTGCTAGTGCTTTTAGGAGGAGGCAGGCCTACAATGAGCAGTTCTTC.

CDR3 in DNA: TGTGCCAGCAGCTTAGGTGGTGGGGGGTTGGACACTGAAGCTTTCTTT. Translation: CASSLGGGGLDTEAFF. The chain links TRBV7-2 to TRBJ1-1; possible D gene TRBD1, 5 bases. CDR1 and CDR2 from the germline V gene are SGHTA and FQGNSA. V lost 1 base and J 3 bases, leaving 15 bases between the germline ends. CDR3 length: 16 residues.

This clone was found a few times. The chain combines TRBV30 with TRBJ2-2, with D tentatively TRBD1 (5 bases). Germline V CDR1 and CDR2: GTSNPN, SVGIG (reference sequence). The CDR3 consists of 15 residues. Deletions cut 0 bases from V and 5 bases from J, with 13 bases between. CDR3 amino acids: CAWSVLQGSTGELFF. The CDR3 nucleotides are TGTGCCTGGAGTGTCCTGCAGGGAAGTACCGGGGAGCTGTTTTTT.

The chain links TRBV10-2 to TRBJ2-7, with 9 positions matching TRBD2. Trimming cost V 8 bases and J 5 bases; bases outside gene matches: 22. The CDR3 contains 18 residues. Germline loops: CDR1 WSHSY, CDR2 SAAADI. The CDR3 DNA follows: TGCGCCAGCCGGTCAAAGTGGTGGGTAGCGGGAGTTCCCGACGAGCAGTACTTC. Its translation is CASRSKWWVAGVPDEQYF.